This T cell receptor (beta chain) originates from a study of glioma-infiltrating T cells after dendritic cell vaccination. Study in general: Between about 2002 and 2012, patients got autologous tumor lysate-pulsed dendritic cell vaccines. Monocyte-derived dendritic cells, cultured about 7 days with IL-4 and GM-CSF, were pulsed with autologous tumor lysate.

Clones were read by immunoSEQ multiplex PCR, and TCRdb kept only the in-frame ones, dropping some. The sample has more than 100,000 clones, roughly 76% seen once; the top ten hold approximately 12%. Patients had residual fresh-frozen tumor tissue and more than two years of survival data. This clone was seen just once. The specimen was blood, collected before dendritic cell vaccination. This TCR was recovered from a human donor with glioblastoma.

CDR3 in amino acids: CASSLLGAVTEAFF. For the CDR3, the DNA is TGTGCCAGCAGCTTATTGGGGGCGGTCACTGAAGCTTTCTTT. V gene TRBV9 combines with J gene TRBJ1-1, with a weak D call TRBD1 (6 bases). Trimming took off 4 bases at V and 4 bases at J, with 14 bases between the two ends. Per the germline V gene, CDR1 is SGDLS and CDR2 is YYNGEE. CDR3 length equals 14 residues.